Presented here are 17 T cell receptor beta chains from one specimen sequenced in a study of beta chain features in type 1 diabetes. The sequenced template was cDNA made from the entire isolated RNA. Using immunoSEQ multiplex PCR, the repertoire was profiled, and TCRdb retains in-frame clones only, with some absent. Of about 900,000 clones listed, roughly 17% were seen once; the top ten hold 0.02% to 0.025%. The sequenced sample consisted of naive CD4+ T cells from blood. These receptors were taken from a woman younger than 35 in good health.

This clone was seen a handful of times. The chain uses TRBV18 and TRBJ2-3; D not certain. CDR1 and CDR2 from the germline V gene are KGHSH and LQKENI. This CDR3 is built from 12 residues. V was cut by 3 bases and J by 9 bases, with 10 bases left in between. The CDR3 DNA reads TGTGCCAGCTCACCGGTTCCCCGAACGCAGTATTTT. Amino acid sequence: CASSPVPRTQYF. The complete variable domain, with remaining parts taken from reference TRBV18 and TRBJ2-3, reads NAGVMQNPRHLVRRRGQEARLRCSPMKGHSHVYWYRQLPEEGLKFMVYLQKENIIDESGMPKERFSAEFPKEGPSILRIQQVVRGDSAAYFCASSPVPRTQYFGPGTRLTVL.

The CDR3 spells CASSLERERNEQFF. DNA of the CDR3: TGTGCCAGCAGTTTGGAGCGGGAGCGCAATGAGCAGTTCTTC. The J gene is TRBJ2-1, the V gene TRBV27; 8 bases align to TRBD2. The V gene end was trimmed by 3 bases and the J gene end by 6 bases; junction bases not matched to a gene: 4. From germline, CDR1 is MNHEY and CDR2 SMNVEV (reference sequence). This CDR3 comprises 14 residues.

This clone turned up a few times. The V call is TRBV2, the J call TRBJ2-2; TRBD1 is a possible D gene (6 bases). This CDR3 has 15 amino acids. Trimming removed 6 bases at V and 5 bases at J, with 16 bases between. The germline V gene encodes CDR1 SNHLY and CDR2 FYNNEI. CDR3 protein: CASSATGIGTGELFF. The CDR3, as DNA: TGTGCCAGCAGCGCAACAGGGATCGGAACCGGGGAGCTGTTTTTT.

This clone was seen only a few times. This chain's CDR3 is CASSFHHQGVGADTQYF. As DNA, the CDR3 is TGTGCCAGCAGTTTTCACCATCAGGGTGTTGGGGCAGATACGCAGTATTTT. The chain employs TRBV28 and TRBJ2-3, with TRBD1 as a possible D gene (5 bases). V lost 3 bases and J 4 bases, leaving 20 bases between the germline ends. This CDR3 has 17 amino acids. The germline V gene has CDR1 MDHEN and CDR2 SYDVKM.

This clone has just a few counts. The V and J genes are TRBV7-6 and TRBJ2-7; 13 bases are shared with TRBD2. V gave up 1 base and J gave up 4 bases; unmatched junction bases: 13. Germline V gives CDR1 SGHVS, CDR2 FNYEAQ. This CDR3 has 19 residues. In nucleotides, the CDR3 is TGTGCCAGCAGCTTAGAGGCCAGGACTAGCGGGAGCCGGGGATACGAGCAGTACTTC. Residues: CASSLEARTSGSRGYEQYF.

The chain is built from TRBV5-4 and TRBJ2-1; D unresolved. Per the germline V gene, CDR1 is SGHNT and CDR2 is YYREEE (reference sequence). V was shortened by 3 bases and J by 6 bases, with 10 bases between the two germline ends. This CDR3 has 13 amino acids. The CDR3 DNA reads TGTGCCAGCAGCTGGATAGTGGGCAATGAGCAGTTCTTC. It encodes CASSWIVGNEQFF.

This clone was detected only a few times. V gene TRBV7-2 combines with J gene TRBJ1-5, with a tentative D call TRBD1 (6 bases). Germline V gene lookup returns CDR1 SGHTA and CDR2 FQGNSA. Trimming stripped 1 base from V and 7 bases from J, with 8 bases between. The CDR3 runs 13 residues. The CDR3 spells CASSLGQVQPQHF. As DNA, the CDR3 is TGTGCCAGCAGCTTAGGACAGGTCCAGCCCCAGCATTTT.

There are a few counts of this clone. The chain is built from TRBV28 and TRBJ1-5; 12 bases are a match to TRBD1. Germline CDR1 MDHEN, CDR2 SYDVKM. V lost 7 bases, J lost 9 bases, and 10 bases stayed unmatched. This CDR3 contains 15 residues. The CDR3 sequence: CASKPRDRGRRPQHF. Written as DNA, the CDR3 is TGTGCCAGCAAGCCACGGGACAGGGGGCGGAGGCCCCAGCATTTT.

This clone was observed a few times. The V and J genes are TRBV6-5 and TRBJ2-2, with 11 bases aligning to TRBD2. Looked up from germline, CDR1 is MNHEY and CDR2 is SVGAGI. Trimming cost V 4 bases and J 6 bases; bases outside gene matches: 4. CDR3 length: 15 residues. The DNA for the CDR3 is TGTGCCAGCAGTTCACTAGCGGGAGTACCCGGGGAGCTGTTTTTT. Protein product: CASSSLAGVPGELFF.

This clone was seen a few times. J is TRBJ2-7 and V is TRBV5-1; TRBD1 matches at 7 bases. The CDR3 extends over 15 amino acids. CDR1 and CDR2 from the germline V gene are SGHRS and YFSETQ. The V segment lost 1 base and the J segment 2 bases; nucleotides outside the gene matches: 6. The CDR3 DNA follows: TGCGCCAGCAGCTTGAGGATCGGGACAGCCTACGAGCAGTACTTC. Encoded protein: CASSLRIGTAYEQYF.

In its sample, this clone was seen a few times. The gene calls are TRBV11-2 and TRBJ2-2, with D possibly TRBD1 on 5 matching bases. The CDR3 has 15 amino acids. CDR1 and CDR2 from the germline V gene are SGHAT and FQNNGV. Trimming took 3 bases from V and 7 from J, leaving 15 bases between them. CDR3 DNA: TGTGCCAGCAGCTTTTTCCCAGGGCGAATCGGGGAGCTGTTTTTT. It codes for CASSFFPGRIGELFF.

This clone turned up a few times. This chain links TRBV7-2 with TRBJ2-4; 7 nucleotides line up with TRBD1. The CDR3 covers 16 residues. V lost 1 base and J lost 7; bases outside the gene matches: 10. Germline V gene sequence: CDR1 SGHTA, CDR2 FQGNSA. CDR3 protein: CASSLGQGAGQNIQYF. CDR3 in DNA: TGTGCCAGCAGCTTAGGACAGGGCGCTGGGCAGAACATTCAGTACTTC.

The chain couples TRBV18 to TRBJ2-1; the D gene is possibly TRBD2 (5 bases). Germline-derived CDR1 and CDR2 are KGHSH and LQKENI. This CDR3 contains 15 residues. V lost 4 bases and J lost 0, with 10 bases in between. The CDR3 DNA follows: TGTGCCAGCTCACGACTACCGAGCTCCTACAATGAGCAGTTCTTC. This sequence encodes CASSRLPSSYNEQFF.

This clone was counted between two and nine times. The V and J genes are TRBV5-4 and TRBJ2-1; D not resolved. Trimming removed 4 bases from V and 5 bases from J, with 10 bases in between. Per the germline V gene, CDR1 is SGHNT and CDR2 is YYREEE (reference sequence). CDR3 length: 13 residues. CDR3 bases: TGTGCCAGCAGCCCCACGACGGACAATGAGCAGTTCTTC. Translating gives CASSPTTDNEQFF.

The rearrangement uses TRBV2 and TRBJ2-5; D could derive from TRBD1 or TRBD2 (6 bases each). Matching the DNA end better, TRBJ2-7 makes the J call doubtful. Germline assignment: CDR1 SNHLY and CDR2 FYNNEI. The CDR3 extends over 13 amino acids. The CDR3 is CASRWMGGHEQYF. The CDR3 DNA follows: TGTGCCAGCAGGTGGATGGGGGGCCACGAGCAGTACTTC.

The rearrangement links TRBV27 to TRBJ2-5; a possible D gene is TRBD2 (6 bases). The V end lost 9 bases, the J end lost 2 bases, and 13 bases lay between the germline ends. Germline CDR1 is MNHEY and CDR2 is SMNVEV (reference sequence). This CDR3 contains 13 residues. This chain's CDR3 is CASWRREQETQYF. The CDR3, as DNA: TGTGCCAGTTGGCGCCGGGAGCAAGAGACCCAGTACTTC.

The chain couples TRBV27 to TRBJ2-1; 8 bases match TRBD2. The CDR3 has 15 amino acids. The trim removed 6 bases at V and 4 bases at J, leaving 8 bases unmatched. The germline V gene encodes CDR1 MNHEY and CDR2 SMNVEV (reference sequence). The CDR3 sequence is CASSRGGAGYNEQFF. The CDR3 DNA follows: TGTGCCAGCAGCCGGGGGGGGGCTGGGTACAATGAGCAGTTCTTC.